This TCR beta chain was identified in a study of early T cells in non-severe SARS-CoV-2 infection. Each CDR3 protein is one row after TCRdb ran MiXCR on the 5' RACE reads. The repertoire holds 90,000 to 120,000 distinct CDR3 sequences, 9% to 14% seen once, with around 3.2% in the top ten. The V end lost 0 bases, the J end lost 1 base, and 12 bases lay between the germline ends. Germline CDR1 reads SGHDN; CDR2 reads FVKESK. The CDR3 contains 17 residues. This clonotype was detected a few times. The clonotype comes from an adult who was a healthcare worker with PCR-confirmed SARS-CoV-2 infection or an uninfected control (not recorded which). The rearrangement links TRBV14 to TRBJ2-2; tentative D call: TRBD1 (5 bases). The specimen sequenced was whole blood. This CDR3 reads CASSQDLGAVNTGELFF. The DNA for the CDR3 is TGTGCCAGCAGCCAAGATCTAGGGGCGGTGAACACCGGGGAGCTGTTTTTT.